The rows below give T cell receptor beta chains drawn from one sample of a study of T cell responses to AZD1222 COVID-19 vaccine. Sequencing was performed with immunoSEQ multiplex PCR; in TCRdb, only in-frame clones are kept and a portion is missing. Altogether 80,000 to 95,000 clones are present, 92% being singletons, with the ten largest covering more than 4.5%. The specimen comprised peripheral blood, sampled on day 0 of AZD1222 vaccination. These receptors all stem from an adult in good health. The CDR3 runs from the conserved cysteine through the conserved F or W.

j_call,v_call,cdr3_aa
TRBJ2-3,TRBV5-1,CASSPARDTQYF
TRBJ2-1,TRBV7-9,CASSRDWTGINNEQFF
TRBJ2-7,TRBV28,CASSLDQTYEQYF
TRBJ2-3,TRBV24-1,CATSDQHADTQYF
TRBJ2-1,TRBV4-2,CASSQVGTGYNEQFF
TRBJ2-2,TRBV19,CASSSPGELFF
TRBJ1-1,TRBV6-5,CASSYGDRGNTEAFF
TRBJ1-1,TRBV12-3/TRBV12-4,CASSTQGTEAFF
TRBJ1-2,TRBV7-9,CASSLVQGYGYTF
TRBJ1-5,TRBV2,CASRSDSMSNQPQHF
TRBJ2-7,TRBV28,CASSSSRAYEQYF